A single sample is the source of the 14 T cell receptor beta chains below, sequenced in a study of neurological immune-mediated disorders (dated by TCRdb to between 2018 and 2021). The protocol used for the library was 5' RACE. The data were produced on an Illumina HiSeq 2500. TCRdb itself trimmed the public reads at Q25 with fastp, ran MiXCR and retained productive beta chains. Each entry merges the rows of one CDR3 protein and shows their most common DNA and genes. The sample table lists around 70,000 distinct CDR3 sequences, 5.2% of them with a count of one. Around 7.2% of the sample belongs to the ten largest clones. The material sequenced was PBMCs. These receptors originate from a man between 18 and 35 years old with multiple sclerosis.

This clonotype occurred a few times. This may be a read error: a much more frequent sequence differs by one nucleotide. This chain links TRBV28 with TRBJ2-7; D might be TRBD2 (5 bases). CDR1 is MDHEN, CDR2 SYDVKM, per germline. The CDR3 sequence is 13 residues long. The CDR3 DNA follows: TGTGCCAACAGTTCGGACTTCCGCCACGAGCAGTACTTC. The encoded protein is CANSSDFRHEQYF.

This clonotype was observed many times. J is TRBJ1-3 and V is TRBV7-9; D gene ambiguous. In germline, CDR1 is SEHNR, CDR2 FQNEAQ (reference sequence). This CDR3 region has 17 residues. V dropped 1 base and J dropped 0 bases, with 13 bases sitting between them. CDR3: CASSLGAGFYSGNTIYF. In DNA form, the CDR3 reads TGTGCCAGCAGCTTAGGAGCAGGCTTTTACTCTGGAAACACCATATATTTT.

This clonotype has at least ten counts. The rearrangement links TRBV14 to TRBJ1-5; 8 bases line up with TRBD1. V was pared by 4 bases and J by 11 bases, with 10 bases of the junction left unmatched. CDR3 length: 14 amino acids. Germline lookup yields CDR1 SGHDN and CDR2 FVKESK. CDR3 coding DNA: TGTGCCAGCAGCCCGACAGGGGTCAATCAAGCCCAGCATTTT. It encodes CASSPTGVNQAQHF.

Note on this clonotype: One junction end does not reproduce the germline sequence, and a read error may be involved. The chain joins TRBV5-6 to TRBJ1-6; unclear D gene. The germline V gene encodes CDR1 SGHDT and CDR2 YYEEEE. CDR3 size: 12 residues. CDR3 in amino acids: CASSINNSPLNF. The CDR3 region has the DNA TGTGCCAGCTCAATCAATAATTCACCCCTCAACTTT.

Many counts were recorded for this clonotype. The V gene is TRBV5-1, the J gene TRBJ1-3; D is possibly TRBD1 (6 bases). This CDR3 spans 14 amino acids. Trimming took 3 bases from V and 4 from J, leaving 11 bases between them. Germline assignment: CDR1 SGHRS and CDR2 YFSETQ. CDR3 protein: CASSSGQMGNTIYF. The CDR3 bases are TGCGCCAGCAGCTCAGGACAGATGGGAAACACCATATATTTT.

This clonotype has a count of ten or more. The chain is built from TRBV30 and TRBJ2-5, with TRBD2 matching 7 bases. Germline-derived CDR1 and CDR2 are GTSNPN and SVGIG (reference sequence). With V trimmed by 0 bases and J by 5 bases, 3 bases remained unmatched. The CDR3 extends over 13 amino acids. CDR3 sequence reads: CAWSVSGMETQYF. CDR3 nucleotides: TGTGCCTGGAGTGTCAGCGGGATGGAGACCCAGTACTTC.

This clonotype has at least ten counts. The chain employs TRBV5-1 and TRBJ1-2; 7 nucleotides align to TRBD1. V lost 0 bases, J lost 7 bases, and 15 bases stayed unmatched. The length of the CDR3 is 17 residues. Germline lookup yields CDR1 SGHRS and CDR2 YFSETQ. CDR3 residues: CASSLDRDSLPWAGYTF. CDR3 nucleotides: TGCGCCAGCAGCTTGGACCGGGACAGCCTTCCCTGGGCTGGCTACACCTTC.

This clonotype came up many times. The V and J genes are TRBV20-1 and TRBJ1-4; D is uncertain. The CDR3 is 10 amino acids. V gave up 5 bases and J gave up 6 bases, with 4 bases separating them. Looked up from germline, CDR1 is DFQATT and CDR2 is SNEGSKA (reference sequence). DNA of the CDR3: TGCAGTGCTGGCCATGAAAAACTGTTTTTT. This translates into CSAGHEKLFF.

This clonotype was observed at least ten times. CDR3 protein: CASSGVITEAFF. The CDR3 coding sequence is TGTGCCAGCAGTGGAGTAATCACTGAAGCTTTCTTT. V gene TRBV6-1 combines with J gene TRBJ1-1; no reliable D call. V lost 4 bases and J 4 bases, leaving 7 bases between the germline ends. The CDR3 is made up of 12 amino acids. In germline, CDR1 is MNHNS, CDR2 SASEGT.

Concerning this clonotype itself: A much larger clone differs from this one at a single base, so this may be a read error. The chain carries TRBV5-1 and TRBJ1-5, with 8 nucleotides matching TRBD1. Germline assignment: CDR1 SGHRS and CDR2 YFSETQ. The CDR3 is made up of 15 amino acids. DNA for the CDR3: TGCGCCAGCAGCCATGGACAGGGTGGTAGTCAGCCCCAGAATTTT. It encodes CASSHGQGGSQPQNF.

This clonotype was recorded many times. This chain links TRBV5-1 with TRBJ1-6, with D hard to call. Trimming removed 4 bases at V and 10 bases at J, with 15 bases between. There are 14 residues in the CDR3. The germline V gene encodes CDR1 SGHRS and CDR2 YFSETQ. CDR3 region: CASSTGNSPSPLHF. The CDR3 nucleotides read TGCGCCAGCAGCACCGGAAACAGTCCGTCACCCCTCCACTTT.

This clonotype was counted ten times or more. The chain joins TRBV7-2 to TRBJ1-1; D is ambiguous. CDR1 SGHTA and CDR2 FQGNSA come from the germline V gene. The CDR3 is 15 residues long. Trimming took off 5 bases at V and 2 bases at J, with 15 bases between the two ends. This CDR3 is CASSPQEAGNTEAFF. The DNA for the CDR3 is TGTGCCAGCAGCCCCCAAGAGGCGGGTAACACTGAAGCTTTCTTT.

This clonotype was counted ten times or more. This chain uses TRBV7-8 with TRBJ1-5; D gene unclear. Germline V gene data show CDR1 as SGHVS and CDR2 as FQNEAQ. V was clipped by 1 base and J by 4 bases, with 8 bases between them. This CDR3 is 14 amino acids long. The CDR3 nucleotides are TGTGCCAGCAGCTTAGACTCGACAAATCAGCCCCAGCATTTT. Translated: CASSLDSTNQPQHF.

Of note for this clonotype: A much more abundant neighbour one base away suggests this may be a read error. This chain joins TRBV10-3 and TRBJ1-3; a weak D match, TRBD1 (6 bases). The germline V gene has CDR1 ENHRY and CDR2 SYGVKD. CDR3 length: 14 amino acids. CDR3 sequence reads: CAISNAGAGKTIYF. CDR3 bases: TGTGCCATCAGTAACGCAGGGGCCGGAAAAACCATATATTTT.